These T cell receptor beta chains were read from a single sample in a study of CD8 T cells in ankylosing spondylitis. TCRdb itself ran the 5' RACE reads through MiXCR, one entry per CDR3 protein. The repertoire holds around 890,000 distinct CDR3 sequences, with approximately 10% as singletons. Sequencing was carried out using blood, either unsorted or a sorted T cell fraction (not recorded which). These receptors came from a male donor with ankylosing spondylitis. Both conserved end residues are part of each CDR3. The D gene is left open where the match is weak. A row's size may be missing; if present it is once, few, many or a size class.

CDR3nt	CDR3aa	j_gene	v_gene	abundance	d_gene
TGCGCCAGCAGCCAAGGCTTGGGTGCTCCCTACGAGCAGTACTTC	CASSQGLGAPYEQYF	TRBJ2-7	TRBV4-3	.	.
TGTGCCAGCACCAAGGTAGCGGGGGGCGATGAGCAGTTCTTC	CASTKVAGGDEQFF	TRBJ2-1	TRBV11-1	.	TRBD2
TGCGCCAGCAGCTTACTTCCGGGGAATGAAAAACTGTTTTTT	CASSLLPGNEKLFF	TRBJ1-4	TRBV5-1	.	.
TGCAGTGGCCTTACCTTGAACACTGAAGCTTTCTTT	CSGLTLNTEAFF	TRBJ1-1	TRBV20-1	.	.
TGTGCCAGCAGCCTTAAAGGGGATTGCAATCAGCCCCAGCATTTT	CASSLKGDCNQPQHF	TRBJ1-5	TRBV7-2	.	.
TGTGCCAGCAGCTTGTTTGAGGGTATCCAGACCCAGTACTTC	CASSLFEGIQTQYF	TRBJ2-5	TRBV7-2	.	.
TGCGCCAGCAGCTTGGGAGGCCACACAGATACGCAGTATTTT	CASSLGGHTDTQYF	TRBJ2-3	TRBV5-1	.	.
TGTGCCAGCAGCTCTATAAGACAGGTTGAGACTGAAGCTTTCTTT	CASSSIRQVETEAFF	TRBJ1-1	TRBV7-2	few	.
TGCAGTGCCGCGGGAGGGCCAGACCAAGAGACCCAGTACTTC	CSAAGGPDQETQYF	TRBJ2-5	TRBV20-1	few	TRBD2
TGCAGCGGCCACAGTGGGGAGACCCAGTACTTC	CSGHSGETQYF	TRBJ2-5	TRBV29-1	.	.
TGTGCCAGCAGTTACCGGCCTAGCGGACAAGAGACCCAGTACTTC	CASSYRPSGQETQYF	TRBJ2-5	TRBV6-2/TRBV6-3	few	TRBD2
TGCAGTGCCATCGGGGGCAATGAAAAACTGTTTTTT	CSAIGGNEKLFF	TRBJ1-4	TRBV20-1	few	.
TGCAGTGCCCTATCCGGGGCCAACTACGAGCAGTACTTC	CSALSGANYEQYF	TRBJ2-7	TRBV20-1	many	.
TGTGCCAGCAGAACTCGGGGGCACTCCTATAATTCACCCCTCCACTTT	CASRTRGHSYNSPLHF	TRBJ1-6	TRBV6-5	.	.
TGCGCCAGCAGCCAAGGGGCAGGGGGCAAAGATACGCAGTATTTT	CASSQGAGGKDTQYF	TRBJ2-3	TRBV4-3	few	TRBD1
TGTGCCACCAGCAGAGCTACGTACAATGAGCAGTTCTTC	CATSRATYNEQFF	TRBJ2-1	TRBV15	few	.